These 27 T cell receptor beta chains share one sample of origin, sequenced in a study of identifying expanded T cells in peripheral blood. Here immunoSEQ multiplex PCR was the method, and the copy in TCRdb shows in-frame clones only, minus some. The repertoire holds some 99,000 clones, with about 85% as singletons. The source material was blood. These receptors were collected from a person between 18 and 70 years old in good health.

The CDR3 loop is CASSRGTDTDTQYF. The CDR3 coding sequence is TGTGCCAGCTCCCGGGGAACAGACACAGATACGCAGTATTTT. This chain uses TRBV18 with TRBJ2-3; a weak D match, TRBD2 (5 bases). Germline V gene data show CDR1 as KGHSH and CDR2 as LQKENI. Trimming shortened V by 6 bases and J by 2 bases, and 12 bases separated the two germline ends. The CDR3 spans 14 residues. Based on the CDR3 plus reference TRBV18 and TRBJ2-3, the full variable domain is NAGVMQNPRHLVRRRGQEARLRCSPMKGHSHVYWYRQLPEEGLKFMVYLQKENIIDESGMPKERFSAEFPKEGPSILRIQQVVRGDSAAYFCASSRGTDTDTQYFGPGTRLTVL.

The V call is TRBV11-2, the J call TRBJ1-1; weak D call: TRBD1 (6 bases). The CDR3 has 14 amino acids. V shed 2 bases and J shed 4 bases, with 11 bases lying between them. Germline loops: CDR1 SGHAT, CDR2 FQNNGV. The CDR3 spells CASSLQEGGTEAFF. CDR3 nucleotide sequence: TGTGCCAGCAGCTTACAAGAGGGGGGCACTGAAGCTTTCTTT. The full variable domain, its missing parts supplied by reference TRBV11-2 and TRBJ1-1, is EAGVAQSPRYKIIEKRQSVAFWCNPISGHATLYWYQQILGQGPKLLIQFQNNGVVDDSQLPKDRFSAERLKGVDSTLKIQPAKLEDSAVYLCASSLQEGGTEAFFGQGTRLTVV.

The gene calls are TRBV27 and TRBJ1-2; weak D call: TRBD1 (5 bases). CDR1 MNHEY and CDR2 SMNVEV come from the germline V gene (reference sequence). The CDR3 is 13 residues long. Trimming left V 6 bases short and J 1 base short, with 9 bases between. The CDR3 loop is CASSRDGNYGYTF. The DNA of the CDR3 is TGTGCCAGCAGCCGGGACGGTAACTATGGCTACACCTTC.

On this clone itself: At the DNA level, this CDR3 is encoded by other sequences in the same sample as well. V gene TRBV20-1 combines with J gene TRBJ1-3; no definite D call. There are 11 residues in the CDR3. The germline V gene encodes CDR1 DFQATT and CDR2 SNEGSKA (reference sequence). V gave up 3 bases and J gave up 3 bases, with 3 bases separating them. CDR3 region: CSASSGNTIYF. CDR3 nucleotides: TGCAGTGCTAGTAGTGGAAACACCATATATTTT.

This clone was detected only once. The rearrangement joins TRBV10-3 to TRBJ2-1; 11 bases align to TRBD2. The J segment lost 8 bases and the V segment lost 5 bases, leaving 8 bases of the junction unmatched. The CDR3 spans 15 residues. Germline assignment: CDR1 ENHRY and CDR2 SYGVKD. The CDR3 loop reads CAISPGASGRYEQFF. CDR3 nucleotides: TGTGCCATCAGTCCGGGGGCTAGCGGGAGGTATGAGCAGTTCTTC.

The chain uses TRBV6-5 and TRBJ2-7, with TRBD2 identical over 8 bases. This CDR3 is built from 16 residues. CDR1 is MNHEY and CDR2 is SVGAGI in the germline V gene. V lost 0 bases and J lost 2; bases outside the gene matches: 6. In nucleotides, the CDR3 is TGTGCCAGCAGTTACTCGTCGGGGGGGCTTACCTACGAGCAGTACTTC. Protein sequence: CASSYSSGGLTYEQYF.

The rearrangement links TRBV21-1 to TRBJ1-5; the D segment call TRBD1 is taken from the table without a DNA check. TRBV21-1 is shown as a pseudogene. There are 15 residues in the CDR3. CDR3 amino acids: CASSKRDRGDQPQHF. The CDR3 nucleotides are TGTGCCAGCAGCAAAAGGGACAGGGGGGATCAGCCCCAGCATTTT.

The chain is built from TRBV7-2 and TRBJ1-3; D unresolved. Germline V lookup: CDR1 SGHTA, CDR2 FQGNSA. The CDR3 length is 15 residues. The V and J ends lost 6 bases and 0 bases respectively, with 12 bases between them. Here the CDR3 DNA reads TGTGCCAGCAGTCTATGGGGAAACTCTGGAAACACCATATATTTT. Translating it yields CASSLWGNSGNTIYF. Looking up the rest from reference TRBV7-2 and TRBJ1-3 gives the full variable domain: GAGVSQSPSNKVTEKGKDVELRCDPISGHTALYWYRQSLGQGLEFLIYFQGNSAPDKSGLPSDRFSAERTGGSVSTLTIQRTQQEDSAVYLCASSLWGNSGNTIYFGEGSWLTVV.

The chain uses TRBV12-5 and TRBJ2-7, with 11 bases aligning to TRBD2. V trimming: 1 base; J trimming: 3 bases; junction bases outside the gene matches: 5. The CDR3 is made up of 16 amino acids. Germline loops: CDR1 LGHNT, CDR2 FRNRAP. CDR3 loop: CASGLGTSGGLYEQYF. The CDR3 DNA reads TGTGCTAGTGGTTTGGGAACTAGCGGGGGCCTCTACGAGCAGTACTTC.

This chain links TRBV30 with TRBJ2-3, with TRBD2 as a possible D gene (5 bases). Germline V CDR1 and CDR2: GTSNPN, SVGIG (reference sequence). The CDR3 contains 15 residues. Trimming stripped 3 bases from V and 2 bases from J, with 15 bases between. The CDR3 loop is CAWRGLGANTDTQYF. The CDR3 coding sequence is TGTGCCTGGAGGGGCCTGGGAGCTAACACAGATACGCAGTATTTT.

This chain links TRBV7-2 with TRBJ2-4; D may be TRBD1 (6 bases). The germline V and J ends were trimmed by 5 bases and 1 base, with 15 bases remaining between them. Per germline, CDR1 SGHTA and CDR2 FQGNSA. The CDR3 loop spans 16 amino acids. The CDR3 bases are TGTGCCAGCAGCCCCTCAGGGGCTTCGGCCAAAAACATTCAGTACTTC. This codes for CASSPSGASAKNIQYF.

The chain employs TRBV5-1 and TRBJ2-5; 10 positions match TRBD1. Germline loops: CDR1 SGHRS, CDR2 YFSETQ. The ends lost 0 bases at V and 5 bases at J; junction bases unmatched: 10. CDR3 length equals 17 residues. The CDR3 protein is CASSLGPDRGLGETQYF. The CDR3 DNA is TGCGCCAGCAGCTTGGGTCCAGACAGGGGGCTTGGCGAGACCCAGTACTTC. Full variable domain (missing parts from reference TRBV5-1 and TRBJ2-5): KAGVTQTPRYLIKTRGQQVTLSCSPISGHRSVSWYQQTPGQGLQFLFEYFSETQRNKGNFPGRFSGRQFSNSRSEMNVSTLELGDSALYLCASSLGPDRGLGETQYFGPGTRLLVL.

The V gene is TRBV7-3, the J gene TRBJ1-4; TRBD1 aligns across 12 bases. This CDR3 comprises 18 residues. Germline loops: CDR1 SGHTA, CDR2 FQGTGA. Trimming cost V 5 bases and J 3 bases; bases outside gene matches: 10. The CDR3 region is CASSPRDRGLSANEKLFF. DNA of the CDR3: TGTGCCAGCAGCCCGCGGGACAGGGGGCTTTCAGCTAATGAAAAACTGTTTTTT.

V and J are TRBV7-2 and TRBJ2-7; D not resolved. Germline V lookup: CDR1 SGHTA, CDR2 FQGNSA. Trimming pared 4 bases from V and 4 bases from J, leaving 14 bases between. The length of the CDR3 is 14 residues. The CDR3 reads CASSSIRQTYEQYF. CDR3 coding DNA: TGTGCCAGCAGCTCTATCCGACAAACTTACGAGCAGTACTTC.

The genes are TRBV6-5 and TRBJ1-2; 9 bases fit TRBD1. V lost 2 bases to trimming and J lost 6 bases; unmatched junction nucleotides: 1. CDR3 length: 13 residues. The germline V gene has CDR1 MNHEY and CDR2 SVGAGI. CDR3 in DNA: TGTGCCAGCAGTTACCGGGACAGGGATGGCTACACCTTC. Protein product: CASSYRDRDGYTF.

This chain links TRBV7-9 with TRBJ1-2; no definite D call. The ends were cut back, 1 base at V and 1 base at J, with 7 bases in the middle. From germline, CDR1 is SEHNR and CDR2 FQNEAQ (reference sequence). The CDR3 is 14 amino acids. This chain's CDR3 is CASSLDTINYGYTF. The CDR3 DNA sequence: TGTGCCAGCAGCTTAGACACAATTAACTATGGCTACACCTTC.

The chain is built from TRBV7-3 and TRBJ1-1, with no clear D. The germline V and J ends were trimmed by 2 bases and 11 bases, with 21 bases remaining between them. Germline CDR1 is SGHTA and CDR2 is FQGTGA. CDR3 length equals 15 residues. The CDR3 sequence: CASSLQTPLSRGAFF. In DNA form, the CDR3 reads TGTGCCAGCAGCTTACAAACTCCTCTCAGTAGAGGCGCTTTCTTT.

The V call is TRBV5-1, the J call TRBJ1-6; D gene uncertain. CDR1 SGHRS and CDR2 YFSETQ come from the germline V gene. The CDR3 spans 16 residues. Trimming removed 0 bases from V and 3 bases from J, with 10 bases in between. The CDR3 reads CASSLASRVYNSPLHF. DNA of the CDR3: TGCGCCAGCAGCTTGGCCAGTAGGGTCTATAATTCACCCCTCCACTTT.

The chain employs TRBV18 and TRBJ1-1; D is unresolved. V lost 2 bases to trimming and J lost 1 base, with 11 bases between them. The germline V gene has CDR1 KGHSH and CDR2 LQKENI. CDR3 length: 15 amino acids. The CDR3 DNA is TGTGCCAGCTCACCAGGTCCCGAAGGGAACACTGAAGCTTTCTTT. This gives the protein CASSPGPEGNTEAFF.

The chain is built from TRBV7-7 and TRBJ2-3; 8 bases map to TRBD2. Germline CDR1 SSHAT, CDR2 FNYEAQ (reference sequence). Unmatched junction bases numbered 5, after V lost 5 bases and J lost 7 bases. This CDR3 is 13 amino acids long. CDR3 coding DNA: TGTGCCAGCAGCGCAGGACTAGCATATACGCAGTATTTT. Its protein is CASSAGLAYTQYF. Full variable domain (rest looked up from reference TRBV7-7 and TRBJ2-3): GAGVSQSPRYKVTKRGQDVTLRCDPISSHATLYWYQQALGQGPEFLTYFNYEAQPDKSGLPSDRFSAERPEGSISTLTIQRTEQRDSAMYRCASSAGLAYTQYFGPGTRLTVL.

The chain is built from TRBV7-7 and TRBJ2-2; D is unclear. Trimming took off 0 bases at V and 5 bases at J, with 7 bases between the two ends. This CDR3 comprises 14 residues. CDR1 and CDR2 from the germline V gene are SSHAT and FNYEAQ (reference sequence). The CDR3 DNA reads TGTGCCAGCAGCTTAGCTAGCCCTACCGGGGAGCTGTTTTTT. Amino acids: CASSLASPTGELFF.

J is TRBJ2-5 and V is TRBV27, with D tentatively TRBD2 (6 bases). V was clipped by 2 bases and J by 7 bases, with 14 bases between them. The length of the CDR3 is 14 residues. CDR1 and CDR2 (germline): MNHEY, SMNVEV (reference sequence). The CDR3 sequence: CASSLGGGFRTQYF. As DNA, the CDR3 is TGTGCCAGCAGTTTAGGTGGGGGGTTTAGGACCCAGTACTTC.

The CDR3 DNA reads as TGTGCCAGCAGTCCGGGGGGCCTCTACGAGCAGTACTTC. Its translation is CASSPGGLYEQYF. The V and J genes are TRBV9 and TRBJ2-7; possibly TRBD2 for D (7 bases). The V end lost 5 bases, the J end lost 3 bases, and 12 bases lay between the germline ends. CDR3 length: 13 amino acids. Germline values: CDR1 SGDLS, CDR2 YYNGEE.

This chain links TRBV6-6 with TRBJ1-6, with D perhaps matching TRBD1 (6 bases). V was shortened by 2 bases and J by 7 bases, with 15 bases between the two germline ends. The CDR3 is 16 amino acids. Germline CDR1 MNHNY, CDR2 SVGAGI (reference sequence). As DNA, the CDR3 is TGTGCCAGCAGTTACAACGGGGGGCTTTGGAATTCACCCCTCCACTTT. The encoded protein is CASSYNGGLWNSPLHF.

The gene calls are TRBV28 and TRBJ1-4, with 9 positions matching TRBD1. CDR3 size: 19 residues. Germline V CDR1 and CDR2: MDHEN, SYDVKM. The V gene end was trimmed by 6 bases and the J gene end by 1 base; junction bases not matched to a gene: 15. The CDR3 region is CASSPASGQGRGTNEKLFF. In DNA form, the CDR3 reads TGTGCCAGCAGCCCCGCCTCCGGACAGGGGAGGGGAACTAATGAAAAACTGTTTTTT.

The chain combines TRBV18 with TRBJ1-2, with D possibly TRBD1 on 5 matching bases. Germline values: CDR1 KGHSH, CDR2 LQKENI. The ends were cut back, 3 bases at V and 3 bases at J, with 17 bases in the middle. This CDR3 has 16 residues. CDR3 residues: CASSPTGGGGDYGYTF. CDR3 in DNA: TGTGCCAGCTCACCCACCGGGGGTGGGGGAGACTATGGCTACACCTTC.

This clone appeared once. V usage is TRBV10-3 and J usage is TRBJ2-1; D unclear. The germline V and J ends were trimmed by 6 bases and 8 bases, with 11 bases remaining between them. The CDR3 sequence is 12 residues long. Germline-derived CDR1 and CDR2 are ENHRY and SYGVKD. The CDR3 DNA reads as TGTGCCATCAGCTTTAGTCCAGATGAGCAGTTCTTC. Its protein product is CAISFSPDEQFF.